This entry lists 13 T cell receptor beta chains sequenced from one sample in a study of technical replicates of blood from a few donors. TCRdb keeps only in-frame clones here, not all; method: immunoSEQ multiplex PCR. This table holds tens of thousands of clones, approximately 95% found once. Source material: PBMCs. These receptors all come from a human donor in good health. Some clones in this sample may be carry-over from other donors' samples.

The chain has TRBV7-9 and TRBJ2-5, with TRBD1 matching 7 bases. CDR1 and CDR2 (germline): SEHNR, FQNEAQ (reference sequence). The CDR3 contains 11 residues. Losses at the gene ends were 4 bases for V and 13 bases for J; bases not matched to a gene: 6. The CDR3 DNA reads TGTGCCAGCAGCTGGGGGACAGACATGTACTTC. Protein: CASSWGTDMYF.

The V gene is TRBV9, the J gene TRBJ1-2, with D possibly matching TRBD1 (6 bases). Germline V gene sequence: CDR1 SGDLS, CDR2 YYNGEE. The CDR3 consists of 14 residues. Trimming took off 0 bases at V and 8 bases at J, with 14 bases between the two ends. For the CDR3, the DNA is TGTGCCAGCAGCGTAGTAGACAGGTCCAGCGGCTACACCTTC. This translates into CASSVVDRSSGYTF.

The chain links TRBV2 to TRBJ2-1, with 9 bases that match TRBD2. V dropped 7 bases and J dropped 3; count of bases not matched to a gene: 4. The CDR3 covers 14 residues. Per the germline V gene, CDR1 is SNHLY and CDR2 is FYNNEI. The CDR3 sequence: CASTTLAGYNEQFF. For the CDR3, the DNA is TGTGCCAGCACAACACTAGCGGGCTACAATGAGCAGTTCTTC.

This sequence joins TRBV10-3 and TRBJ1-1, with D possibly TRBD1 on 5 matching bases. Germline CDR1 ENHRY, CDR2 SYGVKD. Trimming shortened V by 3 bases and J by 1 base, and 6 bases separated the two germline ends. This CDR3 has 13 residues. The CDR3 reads CAISEDRNTEAFF. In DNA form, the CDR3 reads TGTGCCATCAGTGAAGACAGGAACACTGAAGCTTTCTTT.

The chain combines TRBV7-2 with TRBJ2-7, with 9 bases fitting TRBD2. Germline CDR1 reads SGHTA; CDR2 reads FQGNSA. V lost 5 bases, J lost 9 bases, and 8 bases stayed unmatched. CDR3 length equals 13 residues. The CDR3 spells CASSPRAGGVQYF. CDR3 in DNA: TGTGCCAGCAGCCCCCGAGCGGGGGGAGTGCAGTACTTC.

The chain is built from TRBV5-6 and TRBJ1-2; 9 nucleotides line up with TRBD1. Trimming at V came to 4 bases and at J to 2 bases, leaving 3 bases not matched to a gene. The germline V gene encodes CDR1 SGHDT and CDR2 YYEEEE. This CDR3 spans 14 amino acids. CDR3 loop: CASSPGQGNYGYTF. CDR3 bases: TGTGCCAGCAGCCCGGGACAGGGAAACTATGGCTACACCTTC. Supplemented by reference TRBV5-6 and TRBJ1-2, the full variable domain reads DAGVTQSPTHLIKTRGQQVTLRCSPKSGHDTVSWYQQALGQGPQFIFQYYEEEERQRGNFPDRFSGHQFPNYSSELNVNALLLGDSALYLCASSPGQGNYGYTFGSGTRLTVV.

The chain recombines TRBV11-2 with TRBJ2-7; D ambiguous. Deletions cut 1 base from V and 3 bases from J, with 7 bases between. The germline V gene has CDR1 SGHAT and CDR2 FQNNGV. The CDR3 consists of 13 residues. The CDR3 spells CASSLGASYEQYF. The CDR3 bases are TGTGCCAGCAGCTTAGGGGCCAGCTACGAGCAGTACTTC.

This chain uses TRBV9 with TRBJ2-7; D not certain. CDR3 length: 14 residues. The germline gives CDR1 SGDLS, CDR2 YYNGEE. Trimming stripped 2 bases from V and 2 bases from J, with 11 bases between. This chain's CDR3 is CASSVELQTYEQYF. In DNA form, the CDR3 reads TGTGCCAGCAGCGTTGAACTACAAACCTACGAGCAGTACTTC.

CDR3 coding DNA: TGTGCCTGGAGTGTAACAGCAGGACAGCCCCAGCATTTT. Translation: CAWSVTAGQPQHF. The chain couples TRBV30 to TRBJ1-5; the D is unclear. The CDR3 has 13 amino acids. V was trimmed by 0 bases and J by 7 bases, leaving 10 bases between them. The germline gives CDR1 GTSNPN, CDR2 SVGIG (reference sequence). The entire variable domain, with the rest obtained from reference TRBV30 and TRBJ1-5, is as follows: SQTIHQWPATLVQPVGSPLSLECTVEGTSNPNLYWYRQAAGRGLQLLFYSVGIGQISSEVPQNLSASRPQDRQFILSSKKLLLSDSGFYLCAWSVTAGQPQHFGDGTRLSIL.

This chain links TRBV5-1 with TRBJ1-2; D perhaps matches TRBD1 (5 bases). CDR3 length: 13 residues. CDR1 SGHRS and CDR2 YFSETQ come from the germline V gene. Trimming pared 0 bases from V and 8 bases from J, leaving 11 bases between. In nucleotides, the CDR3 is TGCGCCAGCAGCTTGGGGGGCGCTTTGGGCTACACCTTC. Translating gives CASSLGGALGYTF.

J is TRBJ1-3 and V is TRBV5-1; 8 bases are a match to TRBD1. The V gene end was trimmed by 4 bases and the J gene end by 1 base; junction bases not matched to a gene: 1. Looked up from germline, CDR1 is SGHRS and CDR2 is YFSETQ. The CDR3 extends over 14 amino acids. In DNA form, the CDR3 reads TGCGCCAGCAGCCGGGACAGGTCTGGAAACACCATATATTTT. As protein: CASSRDRSGNTIYF.

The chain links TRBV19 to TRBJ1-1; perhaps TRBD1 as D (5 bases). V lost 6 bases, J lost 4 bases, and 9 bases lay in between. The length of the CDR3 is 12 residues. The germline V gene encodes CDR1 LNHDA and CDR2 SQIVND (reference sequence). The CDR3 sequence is CASSQGGTEAFF. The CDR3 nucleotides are TGTGCCAGTAGCCAGGGCGGCACTGAAGCTTTCTTT.

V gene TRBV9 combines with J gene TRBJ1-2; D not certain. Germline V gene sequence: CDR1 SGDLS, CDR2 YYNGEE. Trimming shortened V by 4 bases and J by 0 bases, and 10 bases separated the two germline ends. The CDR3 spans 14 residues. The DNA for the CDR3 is TGTGCCAGCAGCCCTGACAAAGCTAACTATGGCTACACCTTC. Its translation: CASSPDKANYGYTF.